This passage covers 18 T cell receptor beta chains from one sample sequenced in a study of coeliac disease. Study-wide points: Lower clonality than controls marked TRB and TRG repertoires from active celiac intraepithelial and lamina propria samples.

The method was immunoSEQ multiplex PCR; TCRdb's version includes in-frame clones alone and lacks a portion of them. This table holds more than 4,000 clones, 65% to 70% found once. Their antigens are not known. Specimen: intraepithelial lymphocytes from the gut. The receptor source for this set is a woman aged 18-30 years with active celiac disease.

The chain links TRBV5-4 to TRBJ2-3; TRBD2 aligns across 8 bases. The CDR3 extends over 14 amino acids. Germline V CDR1 and CDR2: SGHNT, YYREEE (reference sequence). Trimming took 2 bases from V and 3 from J; bases not matched to a gene: 2. The CDR3 coding sequence is TGTGCCAGCAGCTTCGGGGGGGGAACAGATACGCAGTATTTT. This encodes CASSFGGGTDTQYF.

CDR3 DNA sequence: TGTGCCAGCAGTAGGACAGGGGAAGAGACCCAGTACTTC. This translates into CASSRTGEETQYF. The V and J genes are TRBV2 and TRBJ2-5; 9 nucleotides align to TRBD1. There are 13 residues in the CDR3. Germline trimming cut 5 bases from V and 3 bases from J; bases unmatched to any gene: 1. Germline V gene lookup returns CDR1 SNHLY and CDR2 FYNNEI.

The chain uses TRBV10-2 and TRBJ1-5; the D is unclear. Germline CDR1 WSHSY, CDR2 SAAADI. Trimming shortened V by 4 bases and J by 0 bases, and 7 bases separated the two germline ends. There are 14 residues in the CDR3. In DNA form, the CDR3 reads TGCGCCAGCAGTGCGGGGTATAGCAATCAGCCCCAGCATTTT. Translated: CASSAGYSNQPQHF.

The chain is built from TRBV4-1 and TRBJ2-4; TRBD1 is a possible D gene (5 bases). CDR1 is MGHRA, CDR2 YSYEKL, per germline. The CDR3 totals 16 residues. Trimming shortened V by 4 bases and J by 0 bases, and 13 bases separated the two germline ends. CDR3 region: CASSRGQPGAKNIQYF. CDR3 in DNA: TGCGCCAGCAGCCGCGGACAACCCGGAGCCAAAAACATTCAGTACTTC.

V usage is TRBV9 and J usage is TRBJ1-3, with 9 bases lining up with TRBD1. CDR1 and CDR2 from the germline V gene are SGDLS and YYNGEE. J was trimmed by 4 bases and V by 5 bases; bases with no gene match: 1. The CDR3 runs 13 residues. CDR3 in amino acids: CASRGQGGNTIYF. CDR3 in DNA: TGTGCCAGCAGGGGACAGGGAGGAAACACCATATATTTT. The complete variable domain, with remaining parts taken from reference TRBV9 and TRBJ1-3, reads DSGVTQTPKHLITATGQRVTLRCSPRSGDLSVYWYQQSLDQGLQFLIQYYNGEERAKGNILERFSAQQFPDLHSELNLSSLELGDSALYFCASRGQGGNTIYFGEGSWLTVV.

This clone was seen a single time. This rearrangement joins TRBV6-6 to TRBJ2-7, with D perhaps TRBD1 (6 bases). The CDR3 is made up of 14 amino acids. Trimming took 4 bases from V and 5 from J, leaving 15 bases between them. Germline assignment: CDR1 MNHNY and CDR2 SVGAGI (reference sequence). The CDR3 region is CASSSGTYANEQYF. The CDR3 bases are TGTGCCAGCAGTTCCGGGACATACGCAAACGAGCAGTACTTC.

This clone was detected only a few times. This chain connects TRBV29-1 to TRBJ1-2; D might be TRBD1 (5 bases). CDR3 length equals 14 residues. V was trimmed by 3 bases and J by 4 bases, leaving 15 bases between them. Germline assignment: CDR1 SQVTM and CDR2 ANQGSEA. The DNA of the CDR3 is TGCAGCGTTGAGGGGAGGGGATTAGGCTATGGCTACACCTTC. Translation: CSVEGRGLGYGYTF. The full variable domain, rest sourced from reference TRBV29-1 and TRBJ1-2, is SAVISQKPSRDICQRGTSLTIQCQVDSQVTMMFWYRQQPGQSLTLIATANQGSEATYESGFVIDKFPISRPNLTFSTLTVSNMSPEDSSIYLCSVEGRGLGYGYTFGSGTRLTVV.

The chain uses TRBV14 and TRBJ1-2; TRBD1 aligns across 8 bases. The CDR3 runs to 15 residues. The germline V gene has CDR1 SGHDN and CDR2 FVKESK. J lost 6 bases, V lost 1 base, and 7 bases had no gene match. The CDR3 sequence is CASSQARGGQDGYTF. The CDR3 DNA sequence: TGTGCCAGCAGCCAAGCCAGGGGGGGACAGGATGGCTACACCTTC.

On this clone itself: The junction shows a germline mismatch at one end, possibly a read error. The rearrangement uses TRBV9 and TRBJ2-3; tentative D call: TRBD2 (6 bases). Germline CDR1 reads SGDLS; CDR2 reads YYNGEE. This CDR3 is 15 amino acids long. The CDR3 DNA reads TGTGCCAGCAGCGTAGCTACAACTAGCAGAGATACGCAGTATTTT. It codes for CASSVATTSRDTQYF.

The V call is TRBV6-1, the J call TRBJ1-2; 7 nucleotides match TRBD1. The CDR3 is 13 residues long. The germline CDR1 and CDR2 sequences are MNHNS and SASEGT. Losses at the gene ends were 6 bases for V and 2 bases for J; bases not matched to a gene: 3. CDR3: CASRGGQNYGYTF. For the CDR3, the DNA is TGTGCCAGCAGGGGGGGACAGAACTATGGCTACACCTTC.

V usage is TRBV2 and J usage is TRBJ2-6, with 15 bases that match TRBD2. Germline loops: CDR1 SNHLY, CDR2 FYNNEI. J was trimmed by 4 bases and V by 6 bases; bases with no gene match: 7. The CDR3 is 18 residues long. The CDR3 DNA reads TGTGCCAGCAGAGGGACTAGCGGGAGGATGCTGGGGGCCAACGTCCTGACTTTC. This translates into CASRGTSGRMLGANVLTF.

This clone has more than one count but fewer than ten. J is TRBJ2-1 and V is TRBV9; no clear D. Germline loops: CDR1 SGDLS, CDR2 YYNGEE. The length of the CDR3 is 15 residues. V was pared by 3 bases and J by 0 bases, with 10 bases between. The chain's CDR3 is CASSGAVPSYNEQFF. DNA of the CDR3: TGTGCCAGCAGCGGGGCAGTCCCCTCCTACAATGAGCAGTTCTTC. The complete variable domain, with remaining parts taken from reference TRBV9 and TRBJ2-1, reads DSGVTQTPKHLITATGQRVTLRCSPRSGDLSVYWYQQSLDQGLQFLIQYYNGEERAKGNILERFSAQQFPDLHSELNLSSLELGDSALYFCASSGAVPSYNEQFFGPGTRLTVL.

The genes are TRBV5-1 and TRBJ2-7, with 9 bases that match TRBD2. V was pared by 4 bases and J by 2 bases, with 7 bases of the junction left unmatched. This CDR3 region has 15 residues. In germline, CDR1 is SGHRS, CDR2 YFSETQ. This chain's CDR3 is CASSPSSGVPYEQYF. CDR3 DNA sequence: TGCGCCAGCAGCCCCTCTAGCGGGGTCCCCTACGAGCAGTACTTC.

The chain has TRBV28 and TRBJ2-7; D gene ambiguous. The germline V gene has CDR1 MDHEN and CDR2 SYDVKM. V lost 11 bases and J lost 1, with 12 bases in between. This CDR3 is 12 amino acids long. DNA for the CDR3: TGTGCCGCAGCTAGAGGATCCTACGAGCAGTACTTC. Amino acid sequence: CAAARGSYEQYF.

By frequency in the sample, this clone is medium-sized. The rearrangement uses TRBV4-1 and TRBJ2-7, with 12 bases identical to TRBD1. The germline V gene has CDR1 MGHRA and CDR2 YSYEKL. The CDR3 has 17 amino acids. V gave up 2 bases and J gave up 4 bases; unmatched junction bases: 9. The CDR3 DNA follows: TGCGCCAGCAGCCAAATAACGGGACAGGGGGCGCCATACGAGCAGTACTTC. Translating it yields CASSQITGQGAPYEQYF.

The chain joins TRBV5-5 to TRBJ1-6; TRBD1 agrees at 9 bases. The CDR3 has 18 amino acids. Losses at the gene ends were 1 base for V and 9 bases for J; bases not matched to a gene: 14. Germline CDR1 SGHKS, CDR2 YYEKEE (reference sequence). CDR3 in amino acids: CASSLSSGQGIGTSPLHF. CDR3 in DNA: TGTGCCAGCAGCTTGTCTTCGGGACAGGGAATCGGTACTTCACCCCTCCACTTT.

This sequence joins TRBV5-4 and TRBJ2-3, with 7 positions matching TRBD2. Germline CDR1 reads SGHNT; CDR2 reads YYREEE (reference sequence). V was clipped by 4 bases and J by 2 bases; unmatched bases: 4. There are 14 residues in the CDR3. CDR3 region: CASSLSGTTDTQYF. The CDR3 nucleotides read TGTGCCAGCAGCCTGAGCGGGACCACAGATACGCAGTATTTT.

This clone was observed a few times. The chain carries TRBV27 and TRBJ2-2; possible D gene TRBD2, 5 bases. Looked up from germline, CDR1 is MNHEY and CDR2 is SMNVEV (reference sequence). The germline V and J ends were trimmed by 6 bases and 6 bases, with 11 bases remaining between them. This CDR3 has 13 amino acids. This CDR3 is CASRGEYAGELFF. The CDR3 region has the DNA TGTGCCAGCAGGGGAGAATATGCCGGGGAGCTGTTTTTT.